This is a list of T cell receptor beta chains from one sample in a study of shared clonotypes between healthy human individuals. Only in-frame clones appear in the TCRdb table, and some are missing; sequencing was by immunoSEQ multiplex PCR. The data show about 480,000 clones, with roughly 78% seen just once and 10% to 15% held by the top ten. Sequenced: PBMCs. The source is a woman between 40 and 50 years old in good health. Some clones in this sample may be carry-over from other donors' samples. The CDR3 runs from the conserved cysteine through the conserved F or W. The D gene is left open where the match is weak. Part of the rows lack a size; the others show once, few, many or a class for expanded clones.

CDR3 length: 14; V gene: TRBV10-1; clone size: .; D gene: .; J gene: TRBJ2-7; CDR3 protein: CASSEGGRAYEQYF; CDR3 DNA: TGCGCCAGCAGTGAAGGTGGGAGAGCCTACGAGCAGTACTTC
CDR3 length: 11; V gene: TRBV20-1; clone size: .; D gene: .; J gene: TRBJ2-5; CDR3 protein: CSASPSETQYF; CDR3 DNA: TGCAGTGCTTCCCCCTCGGAGACCCAGTACTTC
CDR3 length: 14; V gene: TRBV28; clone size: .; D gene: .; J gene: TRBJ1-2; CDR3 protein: CASKVGGGRFGYTF; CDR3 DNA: TGTGCCAGCAAGGTCGGAGGGGGGCGTTTTGGCTACACCTTC
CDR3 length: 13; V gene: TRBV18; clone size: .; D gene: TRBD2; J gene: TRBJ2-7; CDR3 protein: CASFSGSSYEQYF; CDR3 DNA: TGTGCCAGCTTCAGCGGGAGCTCCTACGAGCAGTACTTC
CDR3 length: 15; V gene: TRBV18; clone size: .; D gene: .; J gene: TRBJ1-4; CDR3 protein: CASSPGKATNEKLFF; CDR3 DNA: TGTGCCAGCTCACCAGGAAAGGCAACTAATGAAAAACTGTTTTTT
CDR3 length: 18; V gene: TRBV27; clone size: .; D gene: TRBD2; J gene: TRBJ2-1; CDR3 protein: CASRLSWTSGRRYNEQFF; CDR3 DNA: TGTGCCAGCAGACTGAGCTGGACTAGCGGGAGGAGGTACAATGAGCAGTTCTTC
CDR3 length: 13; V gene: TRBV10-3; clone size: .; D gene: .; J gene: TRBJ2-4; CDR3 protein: CAISIESGNIQYF; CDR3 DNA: TGTGCCATCAGCATAGAGTCCGGAAACATTCAGTACTTC
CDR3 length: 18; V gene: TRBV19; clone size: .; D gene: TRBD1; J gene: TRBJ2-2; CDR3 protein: CASSIIQMTGTNTGELFF; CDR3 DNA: TGTGCCAGTAGTATAATCCAAATGACAGGGACGAACACCGGGGAGCTGTTTTTT
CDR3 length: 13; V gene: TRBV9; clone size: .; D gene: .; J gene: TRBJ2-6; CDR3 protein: CASENRGANVLTF; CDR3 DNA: TGTGCCAGCGAAAACAGGGGGGCCAACGTCCTGACTTTC
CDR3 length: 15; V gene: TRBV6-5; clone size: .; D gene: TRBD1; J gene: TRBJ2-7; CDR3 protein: CASSVSGTGSYEQYF; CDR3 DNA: TGTGCCAGCAGTGTGTCCGGGACAGGGTCGTACGAGCAGTACTTC
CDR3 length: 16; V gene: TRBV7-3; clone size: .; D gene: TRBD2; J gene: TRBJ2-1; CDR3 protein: CASSLSGLAGEVEQFF; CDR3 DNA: TGTGCCAGCAGCTTAAGTGGGCTAGCGGGAGAGGTTGAGCAGTTCTTC
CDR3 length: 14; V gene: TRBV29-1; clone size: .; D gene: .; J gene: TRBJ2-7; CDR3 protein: CSVDDSAGGYEQYF; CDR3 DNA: TGCAGCGTTGACGATTCTGCAGGAGGCTACGAGCAGTACTTC
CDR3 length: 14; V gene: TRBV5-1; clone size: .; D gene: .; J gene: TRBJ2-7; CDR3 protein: CASSLVSGVNEQYF; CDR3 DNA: TGCGCCAGCAGCTTGGTATCAGGGGTGAACGAGCAGTACTTC
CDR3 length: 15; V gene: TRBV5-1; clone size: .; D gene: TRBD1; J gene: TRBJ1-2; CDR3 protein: CASSLEGQGNYGYTF; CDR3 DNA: TGCGCCAGCAGCTTGGAAGGACAGGGAAACTATGGCTACACCTTC
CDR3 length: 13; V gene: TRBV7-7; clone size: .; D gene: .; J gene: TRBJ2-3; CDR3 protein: CASSSSGTDTQYF; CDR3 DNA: TGTGCCAGCAGCTCCAGCGGCACAGATACGCAGTATTTT
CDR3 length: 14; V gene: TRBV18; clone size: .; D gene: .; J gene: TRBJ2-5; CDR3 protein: CASSLGRTQETQYF; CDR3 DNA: TGTGCCAGCTCTCTGGGACGAACCCAAGAGACCCAGTACTTC
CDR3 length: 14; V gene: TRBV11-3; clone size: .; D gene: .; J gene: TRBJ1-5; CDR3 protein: CASSYGTENQPQHF; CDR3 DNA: TGTGCCAGCAGTTACGGGACGGAGAATCAGCCCCAGCATTTT
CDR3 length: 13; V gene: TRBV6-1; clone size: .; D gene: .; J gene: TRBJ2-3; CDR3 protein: CASSQRYTDTQYF; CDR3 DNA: TGTGCCAGCAGTCAGAGATACACAGATACGCAGTATTTT
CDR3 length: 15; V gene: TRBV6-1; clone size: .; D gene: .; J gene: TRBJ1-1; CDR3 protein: CASSEAWGLNTEAFF; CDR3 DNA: TGTGCCAGCAGTGAAGCGTGGGGACTTAACACTGAAGCTTTCTTT
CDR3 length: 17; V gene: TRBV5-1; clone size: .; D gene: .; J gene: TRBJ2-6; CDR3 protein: CASRREGQGSGANVLTF; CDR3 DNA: TGCGCCAGCAGGCGCGAGGGGCAGGGTTCTGGGGCCAACGTCCTGACTTTC
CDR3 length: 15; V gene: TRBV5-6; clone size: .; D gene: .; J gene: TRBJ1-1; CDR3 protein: CASSPLQIMNTEAFF; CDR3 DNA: TGTGCCAGCAGCCCCCTACAGATCATGAACACTGAAGCTTTCTTT
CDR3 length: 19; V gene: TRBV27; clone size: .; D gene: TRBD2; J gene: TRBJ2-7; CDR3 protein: CASSRGLAGGPHISYEQYF; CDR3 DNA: TGTGCCAGCAGTCGGGGACTAGCGGGAGGTCCCCACATTTCCTACGAGCAGTACTTC
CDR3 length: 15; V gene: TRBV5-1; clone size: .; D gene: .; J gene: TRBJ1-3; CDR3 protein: CASSRPGDSGNTIYF; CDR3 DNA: TGCGCCAGCAGCAGACCAGGGGACTCTGGAAACACCATATATTTT
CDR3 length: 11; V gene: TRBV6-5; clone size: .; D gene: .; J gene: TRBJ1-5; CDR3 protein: CASSYGWSQHF; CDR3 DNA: TGTGCCAGCAGTTACGGCTGGTCCCAGCATTTT
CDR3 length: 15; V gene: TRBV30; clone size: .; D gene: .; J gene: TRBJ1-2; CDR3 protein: CAWRVPGGRSYGYTF; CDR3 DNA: TGTGCCTGGAGGGTCCCGGGGGGGAGATCCTATGGCTACACCTTC
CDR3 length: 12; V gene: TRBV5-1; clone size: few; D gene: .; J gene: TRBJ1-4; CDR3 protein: CASSLGDEKLFF; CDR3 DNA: TGCGCCAGCAGCTTGGGGGACGAAAAACTGTTTTTT
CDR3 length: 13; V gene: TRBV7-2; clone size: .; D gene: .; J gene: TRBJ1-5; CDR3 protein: CASSSGHIQPQHF; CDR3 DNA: TGTGCCAGCAGCTCCGGACATATTCAGCCCCAGCATTTT
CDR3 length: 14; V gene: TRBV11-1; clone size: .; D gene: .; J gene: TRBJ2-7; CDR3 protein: CASSLADGPYEQYF; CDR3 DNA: TGTGCCAGCAGCTTAGCCGACGGACCCTACGAGCAGTACTTC
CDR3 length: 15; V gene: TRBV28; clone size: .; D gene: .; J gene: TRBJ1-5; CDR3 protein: CASSPPGGRNQPQHF; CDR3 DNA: TGTGCCAGCAGTCCCCCCGGGGGGAGGAATCAGCCCCAGCATTTT
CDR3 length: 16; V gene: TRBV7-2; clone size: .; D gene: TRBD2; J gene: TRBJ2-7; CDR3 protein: CASQEGGRAEINEQYF; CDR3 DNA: TGTGCCAGCCAGGAGGGCGGGAGGGCCGAAATAAACGAGCAGTACTTC
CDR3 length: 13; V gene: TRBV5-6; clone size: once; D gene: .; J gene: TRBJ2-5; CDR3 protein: CASSLARGETQYF; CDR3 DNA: TGTGCCAGCAGCTTGGCTAGGGGGGAGACCCAGTACTTC
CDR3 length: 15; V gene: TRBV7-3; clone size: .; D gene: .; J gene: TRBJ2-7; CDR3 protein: CASSSLPGLGYEQYF; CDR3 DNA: TGTGCCAGCAGCTCACTTCCGGGACTCGGCTACGAGCAGTACTTC
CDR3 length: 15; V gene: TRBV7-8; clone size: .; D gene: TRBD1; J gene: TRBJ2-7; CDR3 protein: CASSAGTEPRGEQYF; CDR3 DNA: TGTGCCAGCAGCGCCGGGACAGAACCTCGGGGCGAGCAGTACTTC
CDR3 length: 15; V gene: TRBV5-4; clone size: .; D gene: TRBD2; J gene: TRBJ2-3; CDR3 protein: CASSSGLAAADTQYF; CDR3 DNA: TGTGCCAGCAGCTCGGGACTAGCAGCCGCAGATACGCAGTATTTT
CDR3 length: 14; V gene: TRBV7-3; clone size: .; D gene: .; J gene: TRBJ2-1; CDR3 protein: CASSFDSVVNEQFF; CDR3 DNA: TGTGCCAGCAGCTTCGACTCCGTAGTGAATGAGCAGTTCTTC
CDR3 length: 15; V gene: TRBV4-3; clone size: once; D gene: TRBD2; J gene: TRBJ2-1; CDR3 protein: CASSQSSGRAGEQFF; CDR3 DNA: TGCGCCAGCAGCCAAAGTAGCGGGAGGGCCGGTGAGCAGTTCTTC
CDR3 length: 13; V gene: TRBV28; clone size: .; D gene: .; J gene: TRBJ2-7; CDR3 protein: CASREGRNYEQYF; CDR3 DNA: TGTGCCAGCAGGGAGGGACGGAATTACGAGCAGTACTTC